The rows below give T cell receptor beta chains drawn from one sample of a study of blood T cell repertoires in COVID-19. Libraries were prepared by immunoSEQ multiplex PCR; TCRdb keeps only in-frame clonotypes and omits some of them. The sample includes about 300,000 clones, approximately 86% seen only once; the top ten take approximately 2.4%. The sequenced sample was peripheral blood. These receptors all stem from a man aged 18 to 29 with active or convalescent COVID-19. Each CDR3 is given with its conserved first and last residue. Clone size is given for some rows only: seen once, a few or many times, or a class if the clone is expanded.

CASSLQASYGYTF | TRBV6-2/TRBV6-3 | 13 | . | TRBJ1-2
CASSLRQEGNQPQHF | TRBV11-2 | 15 | . | TRBJ1-5
CASSKDRVVQPQHF | TRBV21-1 | 14 | . | TRBJ1-5
CASSPQGGLVNTEAFF | TRBV7-2 | 16 | . | TRBJ1-1
CASIYFRTGGSYEQYF | TRBV5-6 | 16 | . | TRBJ2-7
CASSVRDRGYNEQFF | TRBV27 | 15 | . | TRBJ2-1
CASSYSIGVRSEAFF | TRBV6-5 | 15 | . | TRBJ1-1
CASGLGWGRSNQPQHF | TRBV12-5 | 16 | . | TRBJ1-5
CASSPGQGGNEKLFF | TRBV5-1 | 15 | . | TRBJ1-4
CASSLRGLEQYF | TRBV7-9 | 12 | . | TRBJ2-7
CASRPMAGDYAEAFF | TRBV19 | 15 | . | TRBJ1-1
CASSLMGGSNQPQHF | TRBV5-6 | 15 | . | TRBJ1-5
CASSSGQAYGYTF | TRBV7-2 | 13 | . | TRBJ1-2
CASSPSGEWSNQPQHF | TRBV28 | 16 | . | TRBJ1-5
CASSLFKGGLGQPQHF | TRBV7-6 | 16 | . | TRBJ1-5
CATSEGPPNYGYTF | TRBV24-1 | 14 | . | TRBJ1-2
CASSKQGYSNQPQHF | TRBV6-5 | 15 | few | TRBJ1-5
CASRALLAGGRDEQFF | TRBV11-1 | 16 | . | TRBJ2-1
CASSYWSSNEQYF | TRBV3-1/TRBV3-2 | 13 | . | TRBJ2-7
CASSEAGGFGEKLFF | TRBV28 | 15 | . | TRBJ1-4
CASSIPGGADTQYF | TRBV19 | 14 | . | TRBJ2-3
CASRQTGATLHF | TRBV27 | 12 | . | TRBJ1-6
CASSYQTQGNSPLHF | TRBV6-5 | 15 | . | TRBJ1-6
CASRDNIMVNNEQFF | TRBV4-1 | 15 | few | TRBJ2-1
CASGLPTSGGEQFF | TRBV12-5 | 14 | . | TRBJ2-1
CASSFRFTDTQYF | TRBV12-3/TRBV12-4 | 13 | . | TRBJ2-3
CASSLASLLVNEQFF | TRBV7-6 | 15 | . | TRBJ2-1
CASSQATGTPMDGYTF | TRBV4-1 | 16 | . | TRBJ1-2
CASSVGPRGQETQYF | TRBV9 | 15 | . | TRBJ2-5
CASSPSRGRVVQQYF | TRBV7-6 | 15 | . | TRBJ2-7
CASSTDGSGNTIYF | TRBV5-1 | 14 | . | TRBJ1-3